These 14 T cell receptor beta chains came from one sample sequenced in a study of blood T cell repertoires in COVID-19. Clones were read by immunoSEQ multiplex PCR, and TCRdb kept only the in-frame ones, dropping some. Among over 10,000 clones listed, roughly nine tenths were seen once. The specimen was peripheral blood. These receptors all stem from a man in his 70s with active COVID-19.

V usage is TRBV5-1 and J usage is TRBJ2-7; TRBD2 matches 7 bases. Germline CDR1 is SGHRS and CDR2 is YFSETQ. This CDR3 has 14 residues. With 4 bases clipped from V and 4 bases from J, the junction kept 8 bases outside the gene matches. This chain's CDR3 is CASSPSGISYEQYF. CDR3 nucleotides: TGCGCCAGCAGCCCTAGCGGTATTAGTTACGAGCAGTACTTC.

This rearrangement joins TRBV9 to TRBJ2-1; 9 nucleotides line up with TRBD2. The ends lost 0 bases at V and 4 bases at J; junction bases unmatched: 14. The CDR3 length is 19 residues. CDR1 is SGDLS, CDR2 YYNGEE, per germline. The CDR3 DNA is TGTGCCAGCAGCGTAGCCGCAGCGGGGGGAAACGGGCCATACAATGAGCAGTTCTTC. Amino acids: CASSVAAAGGNGPYNEQFF. Together with reference TRBV9 and TRBJ2-1, the CDR3 gives the full variable domain: DSGVTQTPKHLITATGQRVTLRCSPRSGDLSVYWYQQSLDQGLQFLIQYYNGEERAKGNILERFSAQQFPDLHSELNLSSLELGDSALYFCASSVAAAGGNGPYNEQFFGPGTRLTVL.

This sequence joins TRBV19 and TRBJ2-1, with TRBD2 matching over 9 bases. Looked up from germline, CDR1 is LNHDA and CDR2 is SQIVND (reference sequence). The V segment lost 6 bases and the J segment 4 bases; nucleotides outside the gene matches: 7. The CDR3 spans 15 residues. CDR3 in DNA: TGTGCCAGTAGCCCCAGCGGGGGGCCTTACAATGAGCAGTTCTTC. Its protein product is CASSPSGGPYNEQFF. Drawing the rest from reference TRBV19 and TRBJ2-1, the complete variable domain is DGGITQSPKYLFRKEGQNVTLSCEQNLNHDAMYWYRQDPGQGLRLIYYSQIVNDFQKGDIAEGYSVSREKKESFPLTVTSAQKNPTAFYLCASSPSGGPYNEQFFGPGTRLTVL.

The chain recombines TRBV4-2 with TRBJ2-7; 10 positions match TRBD1. Germline CDR1 is LGHNA and CDR2 is YNFKEQ. Unmatched junction bases numbered 14, after V lost 1 base and J lost 5 bases. This CDR3 comprises 18 residues. CDR3 in amino acids: CASSQGSEATGGKDEQYF. The DNA for the CDR3 is TGTGCCAGCAGCCAAGGATCTGAAGCGACAGGGGGCAAGGACGAGCAGTACTTC.

The gene calls are TRBV11-3 and TRBJ2-3, with D tentatively TRBD2 (5 bases). CDR3 length: 16 residues. V was pared by 1 base and J by 0 bases, with 11 bases between. CDR1 and CDR2 (germline): SGHNT, YENEEA. CDR3 in amino acids: CASSLGLSPSTDTQYF. DNA of the CDR3: TGTGCCAGCAGCTTAGGACTAAGCCCTAGCACAGATACGCAGTATTTT.

V gene TRBV11-1 combines with J gene TRBJ2-1; D possibly corresponds to TRBD2 (5 bases). Germline-derived CDR1 and CDR2 are SGHAT and FQDESV (reference sequence). The CDR3 consists of 13 residues. V was trimmed by 8 bases and J by 5 bases, leaving 13 bases between them. The chain's CDR3 is CASALGRDNEQFF. The CDR3, as DNA: TGTGCCAGCGCCTTGGGGAGAGACAATGAGCAGTTCTTC.

This rearrangement joins TRBV11-2 to TRBJ1-4; 7 bases line up with TRBD1. The CDR3 runs 15 residues. The ends lost 4 bases at V and 3 bases at J; junction bases unmatched: 5. In germline, CDR1 is SGHAT, CDR2 FQNNGV. The CDR3 reads CASSSTGTANEKLFF. CDR3 sequence (DNA): TGTGCCAGCAGCTCGACGGGGACAGCTAATGAAAAACTGTTTTTT.

The chain uses TRBV6-5 and TRBJ2-7, with a weak D call TRBD1 (6 bases). V shed 6 bases and J shed 3 bases, with 12 bases lying between them. CDR3 length: 13 amino acids. The germline V gene encodes CDR1 MNHEY and CDR2 SVGAGI. This CDR3 reads CASSWDNDYEQYF. CDR3 nucleotides: TGTGCCAGCAGCTGGGACAACGACTACGAGCAGTACTTC.

This clone appeared a single time. The chain links TRBV5-1 to TRBJ2-6; D remains unclear. Per the germline V gene, CDR1 is SGHRS and CDR2 is YFSETQ. The CDR3 consists of 15 residues. Trimming removed 1 base at V and 2 bases at J, with 7 bases between. The CDR3: CASSLTVPGANVLTF. DNA of the CDR3: TGCGCCAGCAGCTTGACGGTTCCTGGGGCCAACGTCCTGACTTTC.

V is TRBV28 and J is TRBJ2-1; TRBD2 is a possible D gene (6 bases). V was cut by 2 bases and J by 7 bases, with 12 bases left in between. Germline values: CDR1 MDHEN, CDR2 SYDVKM. This CDR3 spans 14 amino acids. The CDR3 is CASSLISGGNEQFF. CDR3 bases: TGTGCCAGCAGTTTAATTTCCGGGGGAAATGAGCAGTTCTTC.

This clone was seen just once. The rearrangement uses TRBV5-1 and TRBJ2-5, with D perhaps TRBD1 (5 bases). V lost 6 bases to trimming and J lost 0 bases, with 9 bases between them. The CDR3 covers 13 residues. Germline-derived CDR1 and CDR2 are SGHRS and YFSETQ. For the CDR3, the DNA is TGCGCCAGCAACCCAGGGTACCAAGAGACCCAGTACTTC. It is translated as CASNPGYQETQYF. Full variable domain (rest looked up from reference TRBV5-1 and TRBJ2-5): KAGVTQTPRYLIKTRGQQVTLSCSPISGHRSVSWYQQTPGQGLQFLFEYFSETQRNKGNFPGRFSGRQFSNSRSEMNVSTLELGDSALYLCASNPGYQETQYFGPGTRLLVL.

This clone appeared a few times. The chain joins TRBV6-2 or TRBV6-3 to TRBJ2-5, with 11 bases that match TRBD2. The CDR3 runs to 15 residues. The germline V gene has CDR1 MNHEY and CDR2 SVGEGT. Losses at the gene ends were 6 bases for V and 0 bases for J; bases not matched to a gene: 3. The CDR3 reads CASSPGLADQETQYF. The CDR3 DNA sequence: TGTGCCAGCAGCCCGGGACTAGCGGACCAAGAGACCCAGTACTTC.

The rearrangement uses TRBV7-2 and TRBJ2-7; TRBD2 aligns across 7 bases. CDR3 length: 14 amino acids. Germline V gene lookup returns CDR1 SGHTA and CDR2 FQGNSA. V was pared by 0 bases and J by 4 bases, with 3 bases of the junction left unmatched. CDR3 bases: TGTGCCAGCAGCTTAGCGGGAGGGCCGTACGAGCAGTACTTC. Amino acids: CASSLAGGPYEQYF.

This clone was seen just once. At one end the junction does not follow the germline gene, possibly because of a read error. The V and J genes are TRBV13 and TRBJ1-1; 9 bases line up with TRBD1. Germline V gene data show CDR1 as PRHDT and CDR2 as FYEKMQ (reference sequence). This CDR3 comprises 13 residues. The CDR3 region has the DNA TGTGCCAGCAGCCCCGGGACAGGGCTTGAAGTTTTCTTT. Amino acids: CASSPGTGLEVFF.